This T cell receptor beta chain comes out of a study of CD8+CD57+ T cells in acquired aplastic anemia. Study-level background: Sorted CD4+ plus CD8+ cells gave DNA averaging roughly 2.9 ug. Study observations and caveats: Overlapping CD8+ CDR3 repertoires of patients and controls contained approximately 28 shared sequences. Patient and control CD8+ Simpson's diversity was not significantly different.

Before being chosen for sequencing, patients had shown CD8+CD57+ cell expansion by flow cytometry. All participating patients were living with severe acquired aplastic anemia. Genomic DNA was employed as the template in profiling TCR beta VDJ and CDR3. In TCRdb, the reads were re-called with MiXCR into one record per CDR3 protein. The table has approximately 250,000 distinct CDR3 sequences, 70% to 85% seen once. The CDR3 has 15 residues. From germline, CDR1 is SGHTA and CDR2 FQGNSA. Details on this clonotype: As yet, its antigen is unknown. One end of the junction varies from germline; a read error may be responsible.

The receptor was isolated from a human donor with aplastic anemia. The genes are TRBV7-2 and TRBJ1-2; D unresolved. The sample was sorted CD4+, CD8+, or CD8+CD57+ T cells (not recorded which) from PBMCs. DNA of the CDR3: TGTGCCAGCAGCGCAGGTTCTGGGTCACCCCACCACTTTGCCTTC. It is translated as CASSAGSGSPHHFAF.